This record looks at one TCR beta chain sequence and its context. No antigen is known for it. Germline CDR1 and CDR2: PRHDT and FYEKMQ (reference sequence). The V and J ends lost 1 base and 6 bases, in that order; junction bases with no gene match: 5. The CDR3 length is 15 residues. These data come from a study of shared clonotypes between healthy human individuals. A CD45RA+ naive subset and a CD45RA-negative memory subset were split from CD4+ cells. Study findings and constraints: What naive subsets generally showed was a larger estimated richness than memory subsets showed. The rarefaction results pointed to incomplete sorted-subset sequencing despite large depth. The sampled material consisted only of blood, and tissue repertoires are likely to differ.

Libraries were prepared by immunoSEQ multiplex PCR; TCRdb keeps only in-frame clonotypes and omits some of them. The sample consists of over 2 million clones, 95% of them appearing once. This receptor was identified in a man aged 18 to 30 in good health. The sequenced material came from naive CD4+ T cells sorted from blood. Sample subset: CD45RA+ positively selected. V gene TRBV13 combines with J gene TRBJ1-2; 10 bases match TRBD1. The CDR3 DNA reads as TGTGCCAGCAGCTTAGAGTTAGGGACAGGGGATGGCTACACCTTC. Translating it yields CASSLELGTGDGYTF.